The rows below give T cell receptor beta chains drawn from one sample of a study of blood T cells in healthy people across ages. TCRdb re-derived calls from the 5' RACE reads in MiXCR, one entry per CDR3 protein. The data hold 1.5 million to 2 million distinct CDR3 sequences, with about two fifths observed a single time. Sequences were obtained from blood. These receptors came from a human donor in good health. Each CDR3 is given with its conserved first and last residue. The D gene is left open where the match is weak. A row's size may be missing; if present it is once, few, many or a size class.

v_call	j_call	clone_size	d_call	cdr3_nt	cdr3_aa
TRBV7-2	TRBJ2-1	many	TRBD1	TGTGCCAGCAGCTCCCAACCGGGACAGGGGGCAAATGAGCAGTTCTTC	CASSSQPGQGANEQFF
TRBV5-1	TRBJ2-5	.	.	TGCGCCAGCAGCTTGTTCCTCTCCAGGGAGACCCAGTACTTC	CASSLFLSRETQYF
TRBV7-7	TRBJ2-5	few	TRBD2	TGTGCCAGCAGCTCCGGGACTAGCGGGCTGCTCCAAGAGACCCAGTACTTC	CASSSGTSGLLQETQYF
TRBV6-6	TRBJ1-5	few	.	TGTGCCAGCAGTTACCGGACCGTGAGCAATCAGCCCCAGCATTTT	CASSYRTVSNQPQHF
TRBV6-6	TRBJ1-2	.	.	TGTGCCATAGGACAGCCCGGGTCCCTCTATGGCTACACCTTC	CAIGQPGSLYGYTF
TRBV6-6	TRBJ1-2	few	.	TGTGCCAGCATCGGTACCTATGGCTACACCTTC	CASIGTYGYTF
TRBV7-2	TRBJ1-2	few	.	TGTGCCAGCAGCCAGAACTCGGGGTTCTATGGCTACACCTTC	CASSQNSGFYGYTF
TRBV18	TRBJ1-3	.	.	TGTGCCAGCTCACCCGCATTAGGAGCAATACGGGACCTAATATCGAGCACCATATATTTT	CASSPALGAIRDLISSTIYF
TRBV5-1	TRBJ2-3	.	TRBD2	TGCGCCAGCAGCTTGAGATCCGGGAGGGCAGATACGCAGTATTTT	CASSLRSGRADTQYF
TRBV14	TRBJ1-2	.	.	TGTGCCAGCAGCCATATAGAGTTCCATGGCTACACCTTC	CASSHIEFHGYTF
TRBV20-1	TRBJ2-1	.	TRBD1	TGCAGTGCTAGAGATTATTTCGGGACAGGGGGGGCTGAGCTGTTCTTC	CSARDYFGTGGAELFF
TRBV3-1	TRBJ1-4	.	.	TGTGCCAGCAGCCAAGTAATGCAGGCCAAACTGTTTTTT	CASSQVMQAKLFF
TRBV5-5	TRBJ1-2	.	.	TGTGCCAGCAGCTTTTCCGCGCACGTCGGTACCTATGGCTACACCTTC	CASSFSAHVGTYGYTF
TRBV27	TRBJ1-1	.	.	TGTGCCAGCAGTCCTCTATTTCAGACTACCAACACTGAAGCTTTCTTT	CASSPLFQTTNTEAFF
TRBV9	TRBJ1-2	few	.	TGTGCCAGCAGCGCCGGGGGGGGAATCCTTAACTATGGCTACACCTTC	CASSAGGGILNYGYTF
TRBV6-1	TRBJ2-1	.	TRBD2	TGTGCCAGCCGAGAATCGGGGGGGGAGACCCAGTTCTTC	CASRESGGETQFF
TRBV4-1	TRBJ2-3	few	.	TGCGCCAGCAGCCCACCGGGGGAGACAGATACGCAGTATTTT	CASSPPGETDTQYF
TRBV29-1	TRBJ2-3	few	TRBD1	TGCAGCGTTGAAACCGGGACAGCAACAGATACGCAGTATTTT	CSVETGTATDTQYF
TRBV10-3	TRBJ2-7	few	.	TGTGCCATCAAGTCCCTCGGTCTAGGGTACGAGCAGTACTTC	CAIKSLGLGYEQYF
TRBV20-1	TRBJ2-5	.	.	TGCAGTGCTAGAGAACAGAGGGTTAGACAAGAGACCCAGTACTTC	CSAREQRVRQETQYF
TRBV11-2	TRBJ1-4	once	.	TGTGCCAGCAGCTTAAAAGGGAGGAGGGAAGAAAAACTGTTTTTT	CASSLKGRREEKLFF
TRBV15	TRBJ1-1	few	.	TGTGCCACCAGCCCTCAATCCAACACTGAAGCTTTCTTT	CATSPQSNTEAFF
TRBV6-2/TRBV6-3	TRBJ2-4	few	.	TGTGCCAGCAGCCACACAAGACGGACCCTCAAAAACATTCAGTACTTC	CASSHTRRTLKNIQYF
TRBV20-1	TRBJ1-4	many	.	TGCAGTGCCCCTCCGTCGGGGGGTGAAAAACTGTTTTTT	CSAPPSGGEKLFF
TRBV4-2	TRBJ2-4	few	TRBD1	TGTGCCAGCAGCCAAGGGGGGACAGGGGAGGCCAAAAACATTCAGTACTTC	CASSQGGTGEAKNIQYF
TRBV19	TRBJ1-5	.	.	TGTGCCAGTAGTATGCCACAGACAAACAATCAGCCCCAGCATTTT	CASSMPQTNNQPQHF
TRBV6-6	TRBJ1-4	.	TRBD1	TGTGCCAGCAGCCGGAGTCGGGGACAGGGAGGTGAAAAACTGTTTTTT	CASSRSRGQGGEKLFF
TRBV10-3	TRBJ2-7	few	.	TGTGCCATCAGTGAGTCCCAGGGCCACAACGAGCAGTACTTC	CAISESQGHNEQYF
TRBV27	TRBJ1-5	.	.	TGTGCCAGCAGTTTGATAGGGGAGGGTCAGCCCCAGCATTTT	CASSLIGEGQPQHF
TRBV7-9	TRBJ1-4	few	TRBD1	TGTGCCAGCAGCCCCTGGACAGGGGGTCTGGCTAATGAAAAACTGTTTTTT	CASSPWTGGLANEKLFF
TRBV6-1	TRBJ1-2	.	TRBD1	TGTGCCAGCAGTGAATTGGCAGGGGGTGGCTACACCTTC	CASSELAGGGYTF
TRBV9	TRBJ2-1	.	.	TGTGCCAGCAGCCCTGACGGGAGCGGATTGTACAATGAGCAGTTCTTC	CASSPDGSGLYNEQFF
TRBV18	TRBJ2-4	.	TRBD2	TGTGCCAGCTCACCACGACTAGCGGACTACAATGAGCAGTACTTC	CASSPRLADYNEQYF
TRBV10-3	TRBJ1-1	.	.	TGTGCCATCACCTATGAACAGGGAGCTGAAGCTTTCTTT	CAITYEQGAEAFF
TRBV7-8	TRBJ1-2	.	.	TGTGCCAGCAGCTTACATCGGATACCGCTCGGGGGATATGGCTACACCTTC	CASSLHRIPLGGYGYTF
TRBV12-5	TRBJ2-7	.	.	TGTGCTAGTGGTTCCCCCCCCACGGAGGTGGCCTACGAGCAGTACTTC	CASGSPPTEVAYEQYF
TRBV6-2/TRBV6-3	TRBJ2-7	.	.	TGTGCCAGCAATTTACGTACAGCCTCCTACGAGCAGTACTTC	CASNLRTASYEQYF
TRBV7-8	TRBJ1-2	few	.	TGTGCCAGCAGCTTGTTTAGTATAGGGCTCACCAACTTGAATGGCTACACCTTC	CASSLFSIGLTNLNGYTF
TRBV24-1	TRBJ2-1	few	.	TGTGCCACCAGTGTCGGCGGGGGCCGTTACAATGAGCAGTTCTTC	CATSVGGGRYNEQFF
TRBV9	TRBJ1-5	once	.	TGTGCCAGCAGCCAACAGGGTTTTCAGCCCCAGCATTTT	CASSQQGFQPQHF
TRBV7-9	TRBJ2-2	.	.	TGTGCCAGCAGCTTAATTCAGGACACCGGGGAGCTGTTTTTT	CASSLIQDTGELFF
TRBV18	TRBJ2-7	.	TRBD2	TGTGCCAGCTCCCAGGGACTAGCGGGGAAGTACGAGCAGTACTTC	CASSQGLAGKYEQYF
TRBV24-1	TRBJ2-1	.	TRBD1	TGTGCCACCAGTGACCGCGGGACAGGGGGGTACAATGAGCAGTTCTTC	CATSDRGTGGYNEQFF
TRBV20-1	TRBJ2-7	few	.	TGCAGTGCTCTTACTAGGATCTACGAGCAGTACTTC	CSALTRIYEQYF
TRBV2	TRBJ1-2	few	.	TGTGCCGCCCAAGGGGGTGTCTATGGCTACACCTTC	CAAQGGVYGYTF